This TCR beta chain was observed in a study of blood T cell repertoires in COVID-19. The overall study: Acute-phase and convalescent COVID-19 samples originated in the United States, Italy and Spain. T cells, B-cell-depleted T cells, or PBMCs supplied cDNA or gDNA.

As processed by the authors: Cell counts per sample came from amplifying reference gene primers. Generated by immunoSEQ multiplex PCR, the TCRdb table keeps only in-frame clones and is missing some. That table supplies the V and J calls and clone size; D and trimming were determined from the DNA. The sample yields about 240,000 clones, 70% to 90% seen once. This CDR3 contains 16 residues. The germline V and J ends were trimmed by 6 bases and 3 bases, with 20 bases remaining between them. The V gene's germline CDR1 is MNHEY and CDR2 SVGEGT. The origin of this receptor is a woman in her 70s with active or convalescent COVID-19. The V call is TRBV6-2 or TRBV6-3, the J call TRBJ1-2; D gene uncertain. Material: peripheral blood. The CDR3 protein is CASSDRVRYRDYGYTF. Here the CDR3 DNA reads TGTGCCAGCAGCGACCGGGTGAGATACCGAGACTATGGCTACACCTTC.